These T cell receptor beta chains were read from a single sample in a study of blood T cell repertoires in COVID-19. Sequenced by immunoSEQ multiplex PCR; TCRdb stores in-frame clones only, minus some. This table has hundreds of thousands of clones, around 88% appearing once. The source material was PBMCs or T cells enriched from blood (not recorded which). All receptors derive from a woman younger than 45 who had been exposed to COVID-19. Both conserved end residues are part of each CDR3. Each record gives: J gene, D gene, clone size, V gene, CDR3 DNA, CDR3 protein. D genes are given only for firm matches. Not all rows give a size; the values are once, few, many and, for expanded clones, a class.

TRBJ1-1 | . | once | TRBV11-2 | TGTGCCAGCAGCTTGGGGGGGGCAGGGACTGAAGCTTTCTTT | CASSLGGAGTEAFF
TRBJ1-2 | . | . | TRBV29-1 | TGCAGCGTTGAGGGGGACTTCTATGGCTACACCTTC | CSVEGDFYGYTF
TRBJ1-4 | TRBD1 | . | TRBV5-1 | TGCGCCAGCAGCTCCGACAGGGGGCGAGGTAATGAAAAACTGTTTTTT | CASSSDRGRGNEKLFF
TRBJ1-5 | . | . | TRBV12-5 | TGTGCTAGTGGTCCCGGGGGGAATCAGCCCCAGCATTTT | CASGPGGNQPQHF
TRBJ2-3 | . | . | TRBV3-1/TRBV3-2 | TGTGCCAGCAGCCAAGATAGATTAACAGATACGCAGTATTTT | CASSQDRLTDTQYF
TRBJ2-5 | . | . | TRBV5-1 | TGCGCCAGCAGCCACCCGAGCCGGGAGACCCAGTACTTC | CASSHPSRETQYF
TRBJ2-2 | TRBD2 | . | TRBV10-2 | TGCGCCAGCAGGACTAGCGGGGTAGGGGAGCTGTTTTTT | CASRTSGVGELFF
TRBJ1-5 | . | . | TRBV9 | TGTGCCAGCAGCTCGGGAGGGTTCGGAAATCAGCCCCAGCATTTT | CASSSGGFGNQPQHF
TRBJ2-7 | . | . | TRBV9 | TGTGCCAGCAGCGTAGAGTCAGGATGGATTCGCGAGCAGTACTTC | CASSVESGWIREQYF
TRBJ1-4 | . | few | TRBV29-1 | TGCAGCGTTGCGGGGACTAATGAAAAACTGTTTTTT | CSVAGTNEKLFF
TRBJ2-2 | . | . | TRBV5-4 | TGTGCCAGCAGTTCACAGGGGAACACCGGGGAGCTGTTTTTT | CASSSQGNTGELFF
TRBJ1-2 | TRBD1 | . | TRBV14 | TGTGCCAGCAGCCAAGATGACAGGGTGTACGGCTACACCTTC | CASSQDDRVYGYTF
TRBJ1-6 | TRBD1 | . | TRBV6-4 | TGTGCCAGCAGTGATCCCGGATGGGACAGGGGGTGGTCACCCCTCCACTTT | CASSDPGWDRGWSPLHF
TRBJ2-7 | . | once | TRBV21-1 | TGTGCCAGCAGCAAACGGACAGGGGTGAGGAGCGAGCAGTACTTC | CASSKRTGVRSEQYF
TRBJ2-1 | . | few | TRBV7-8 | TGTGCCAGCAGCTTAGAGGCGGGCGGTTCCTACAATGAGCAGTTCTTC | CASSLEAGGSYNEQFF
TRBJ2-1 | . | . | TRBV12-3/TRBV12-4 | TGTGCCAGCAGGGAGGGACTCTCCAATGAGCAGTTCTTC | CASREGLSNEQFF
TRBJ1-3 | . | . | TRBV18 | TGTGCCAGCTCACCAGGCAGTTCTGGAAACACCATATATTTT | CASSPGSSGNTIYF
TRBJ1-1 | . | . | TRBV5-6 | TGTGCCAGCAGCATGGTAATCGCGGGGGAAGCTTTCTTT | CASSMVIAGEAFF
TRBJ2-3 | . | . | TRBV15 | TGTGCCACCAGCAGAGAACTGTACTTCCCCCCGAAGACAGATACGCAGTATTTT | CATSRELYFPPKTDTQYF
TRBJ1-6 | . | . | TRBV18 | TGTGCCAGCTCACCGGCACAGAATTCACCCCTCCACTTT | CASSPAQNSPLHF
TRBJ2-3 | TRBD2 | . | TRBV6-4 | TGTGCCAGCAAGCGGGGGGCTGACACAGATACGCAGTATTTT | CASKRGADTDTQYF
TRBJ2-7 | TRBD1 | . | TRBV29-1 | TGCAGCGTTGACTGGACAGGGGGGGGCTACGAGCAGTACTTC | CSVDWTGGGYEQYF
TRBJ1-6 | . | . | TRBV12-3/TRBV12-4 | TGTGCCAGCAGGAACTTTATCCAATCACCCCTCCACTTT | CASRNFIQSPLHF
TRBJ1-2 | TRBD1 | . | TRBV10-3 | TGTGCCATCGGCCGACAGGGTGATGGCTACACCTTC | CAIGRQGDGYTF
TRBJ2-5 | TRBD2 | . | TRBV6-5 | TGTGCCAGCAGTTCGCTAGGGGGACTAGGGGGGACCCAGTACTTC | CASSSLGGLGGTQYF
TRBJ1-1 | . | . | TRBV15 | TGTGCCACCAGCAGAGGCGGTGGAGGGTGGGGCACTGAAGCTTTCTTT | CATSRGGGGWGTEAFF
TRBJ1-2 | . | . | TRBV19 | TGTGCCAGTAGTATTGGACAACACTATGGCTACACCTTC | CASSIGQHYGYTF
TRBJ1-2 | TRBD1 | . | TRBV5-6 | TGTGCCAGCAGCGCGGGACAGTACTATGGCTACACCTTC | CASSAGQYYGYTF
TRBJ1-5 | TRBD1 | few | TRBV11-3 | TGTGCCAGCAGCCAGGGGGGCTTTCAGCCCCAGCATTTT | CASSQGGFQPQHF
TRBJ1-1 | . | . | TRBV12-3/TRBV12-4 | TGTGCCAGCAGTGTCGCAGGGAACACTGAAGCTTTCTTT | CASSVAGNTEAFF
TRBJ2-1 | TRBD2 | . | TRBV19 | TGTGCCAGTAGTATAGCGCCTAGCGGGGCCTCCTACAATGAGCAGTTCTTC | CASSIAPSGASYNEQFF
TRBJ1-5 | . | few | TRBV24-1 | TGTGCCACCAGTGATTCACGTGGACAGTGGGGCCCGAATCAGCCCCAGCATTTT | CATSDSRGQWGPNQPQHF
TRBJ1-2 | . | . | TRBV2 | TGTGCCAGCAGACCCCACAGGAAAGCTAACTATGGCTACACCTTC | CASRPHRKANYGYTF
TRBJ2-4 | . | . | TRBV4-2 | TGTGCCAGCAGCCAAGATTACACGGCTAGCGCGAACATTCAGTACTTC | CASSQDYTASANIQYF
TRBJ1-2 | . | . | TRBV5-4 | TGTGCCAGCAGCCTGGACGGTCCCTATGGCTACACCTTC | CASSLDGPYGYTF
TRBJ1-1 | . | few | TRBV5-6 | TGTGCCAGCAGCTTGGGGGTCTCAGGGTACACTGAAGCTTTCTTT | CASSLGVSGYTEAFF
TRBJ1-5 | TRBD1 | . | TRBV7-9 | TGTGCCAGCAGCTCCAACCGGGACAGGGGATTTAGCAATCAGCCCCAGCATTTT | CASSSNRDRGFSNQPQHF
TRBJ1-2 | TRBD1 | . | TRBV24-1 | TGTGCCACCAGTGATTCCACAGGGGGCTCTGGCTACACCTTC | CATSDSTGGSGYTF
TRBJ2-3 | TRBD1 | . | TRBV27 | TGTGCCAGCAGTTCCGACATCTTGGACAGGGGACGGCCAGATACGCAGTATTTT | CASSSDILDRGRPDTQYF
TRBJ2-3 | . | . | TRBV18 | TGTGCCAGCTCACCAAGGACTACGAGCACAGATACGCAGTATTTT | CASSPRTTSTDTQYF
TRBJ1-5 | TRBD1 | . | TRBV23-1 | TGCGCCAGCAGTCGTGGGGAACAGGGGGATCGGCAGCCCCAGCATTTT | CASSRGEQGDRQPQHF